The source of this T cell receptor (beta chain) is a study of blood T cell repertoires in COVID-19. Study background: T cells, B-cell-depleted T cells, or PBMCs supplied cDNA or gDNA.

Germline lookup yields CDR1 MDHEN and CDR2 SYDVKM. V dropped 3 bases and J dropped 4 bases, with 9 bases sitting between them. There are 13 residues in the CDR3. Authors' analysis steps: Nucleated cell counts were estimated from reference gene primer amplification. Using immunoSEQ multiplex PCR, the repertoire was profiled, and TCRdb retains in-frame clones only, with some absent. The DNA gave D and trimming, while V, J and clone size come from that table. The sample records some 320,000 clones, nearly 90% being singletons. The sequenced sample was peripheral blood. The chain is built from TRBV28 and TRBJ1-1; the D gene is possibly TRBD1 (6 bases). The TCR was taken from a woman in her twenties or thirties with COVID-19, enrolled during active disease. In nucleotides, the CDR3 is TGTGCCAGCAGTTTGGGCAGGGGCACTGAAGCTTTCTTT. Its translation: CASSLGRGTEAFF.